This T cell receptor beta chain was recorded in a study of blood T cell repertoires in COVID-19. Study-wide context: The United States, Italy and Spain provided the acute and convalescent COVID-19 samples. T cells, B-cell-depleted T cells, or PBMCs provided the cDNA or gDNA that served as material.

The table lists this clone with a count of one. Germline trimming cut 4 bases from V and 2 bases from J; bases unmatched to any gene: 7. CDR3 length equals 16 residues. CDR1 is MNHEY and CDR2 is SVGAGI in the germline V gene. The authors' processing: Cell counts per sample came from amplifying reference gene primers. Generated by immunoSEQ multiplex PCR, the TCRdb table keeps only in-frame clones and is missing some. V and J calls and clone size are as listed in that table; D and trimming were resolved from the DNA. The profile shows fewer than 150,000 clones, about 86% of them singletons. Sequenced: peripheral blood. The J gene is TRBJ2-1, the V gene TRBV6-5; 8 nucleotides match TRBD1. This TCR was sampled from a woman aged 45-65 years who had recovered from COVID-19. Here the CDR3 DNA reads TGTGCCAGCAGTTCCCCCGACAGGGGCGCCTACAATGAGCAGTTCTTC. Translation: CASSSPDRGAYNEQFF.